This TCR beta chain is from a study of T-cell memory formation after mild COVID-19. Notes on the study in general: Cross-reactive memory seemingly joined, as some responding clones were found in pre-infection memory. From day 15 to 85, contracting clones were balanced between CD4 and CD8, whereas later expanders leaned toward CD4+.

Points on this clonotype: Its antigen is undetermined.

The CDR3 totals 14 residues. CDR1 LNHNV and CDR2 YYDKDF come from the germline V gene (reference sequence). Losses at the gene ends were 9 bases for V and 1 base for J; bases not matched to a gene: 7. MiXCR, applied by TCRdb to the 5' RACE reads, yields one record per CDR3 protein. The data hold fewer than 300,000 distinct CDR3 sequences, with about a sixth observed a single time. The rearrangement uses TRBV15 and TRBJ2-3; 7 bases line up with TRBD2. Sequencing was performed on PBMCs or a T cell subset sorted from them (not recorded which). The sequence was collected from a man aged 18 to 35 who had mild COVID-19 (a few samples of this study predate the infection). Cell type and time point are not known. CDR3 sequence: CATGRTRGTDTQYF. The CDR3, as DNA: TGTGCCACTGGAAGGACTAGGGGCACAGATACGCAGTATTTT.